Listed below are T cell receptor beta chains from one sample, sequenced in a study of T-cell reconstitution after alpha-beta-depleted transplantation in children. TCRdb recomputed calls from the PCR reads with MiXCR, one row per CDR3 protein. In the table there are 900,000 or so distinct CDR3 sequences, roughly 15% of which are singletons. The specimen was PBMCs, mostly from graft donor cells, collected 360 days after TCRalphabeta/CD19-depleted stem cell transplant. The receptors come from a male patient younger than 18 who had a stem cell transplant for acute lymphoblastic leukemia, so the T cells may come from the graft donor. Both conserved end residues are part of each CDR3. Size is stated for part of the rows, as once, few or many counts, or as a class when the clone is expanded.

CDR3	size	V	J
CASTQGAANEKLFF	NA	TRBV5-1	TRBJ1-4
CASSVTRGDYGYTF	NA	TRBV10-2	TRBJ1-2
CASSLSSGSLYEQYF	few	TRBV12-3/TRBV12-4	TRBJ2-7
CATLTLSGANVLTF	NA	TRBV15	TRBJ2-6
CASSSRKLGRRTGELFF	few	TRBV3-1	TRBJ2-2
CASCVYPPGQYF	few	TRBV2	TRBJ2-7
CASSLPPGQGYNEQFF	few	TRBV7-2	TRBJ2-1
CASSQVSSGIYEQYF	few	TRBV4-1	TRBJ2-7
CASSHRLRDTGELFF	NA	TRBV14	TRBJ2-2
CASSLAGGQINSPLHF	few	TRBV7-6	TRBJ1-6
CASSHKVPSTDTQYF	NA	TRBV5-1	TRBJ2-3
CASSLRGGSGWTQHF	NA	TRBV27	TRBJ1-5
CASSLGSRTDKQYF	NA	TRBV5-1	TRBJ2-3
CASSFLPGSYNEQFF	many	TRBV5-1	TRBJ2-1
CSARDGPGKINEQFF	few	TRBV20-1	TRBJ2-1
CASSVASQGLGTQYF	NA	TRBV9	TRBJ2-3
CASRVGTGGYEQYF	few	TRBV5-1	TRBJ2-7
CASSLNRLVWEQYF	many	TRBV27	TRBJ2-7
CASSYWGGSLGQFF	few	TRBV6-2/TRBV6-3	TRBJ2-1
CASSFPRDRGFNEQFF	NA	TRBV6-5	TRBJ2-1
CASSLRLGQEYFTDTQYF	many	TRBV7-8	TRBJ2-3
CASSVYTGPTRSTEAFF	NA	TRBV7-6	TRBJ1-1
CASSVLPSLAGDSYEQYF	NA	TRBV9	TRBJ2-7
CASSHSTKGAYEQYF	NA	TRBV11-2	TRBJ2-7
CASSPWGDEQFF	many	TRBV3-1	TRBJ2-1
CASRAQGGRNEQFF	few	TRBV5-1	TRBJ2-1
CSARDTRVSGELFF	few	TRBV20-1	TRBJ2-2
CASSYGTVSTDTQYF	many	TRBV9	TRBJ2-3
CATSREFGGFYEQYF	many	TRBV15	TRBJ2-7
CASVTGGYNEQFF	few	TRBV6-2/TRBV6-3	TRBJ2-1
CASSYRDLPTDTQYF	many	TRBV7-6	TRBJ2-3
CASRGWASYEQYF	few	TRBV2	TRBJ2-7
CSACREVGQETQYF	many	TRBV20-1	TRBJ2-5
CASWDGFRDSPDLVANVLTF	few	TRBV12-3/TRBV12-4	TRBJ2-6
CAISNREGSTDTQYF	NA	TRBV10-3	TRBJ2-3
CSAAAGYEQYF	once	TRBV20-1	TRBJ2-7
CAISDLTSAYEQYF	few	TRBV10-3	TRBJ2-7
CASSFGLGHTEAFF	few	TRBV5-1	TRBJ1-1
CASSLGGSF	few	TRBV12-3/TRBV12-4	TRBJ1-2
CASSLVGEAFF	many	TRBV5-5	TRBJ1-1
CASSQTGNQETQYF	few	TRBV11-2	TRBJ2-5
CASSVGRAYTGELFF	NA	TRBV2	TRBJ2-2
CASSQRPYGYTF	NA	TRBV4-1	TRBJ1-2
CASSLRQRTDTQYF	many	TRBV5-1	TRBJ2-3
CATSDLQWGPGTAPDTQYF	NA	TRBV24-1	TRBJ2-3
CASSQEEAGTYEQYF	NA	TRBV3-1	TRBJ2-7
CASSHPRGQGSLNEQFF	many	TRBV4-1	TRBJ2-1
CASRSGAYSYNEQFF	NA	TRBV12-3/TRBV12-4	TRBJ2-1